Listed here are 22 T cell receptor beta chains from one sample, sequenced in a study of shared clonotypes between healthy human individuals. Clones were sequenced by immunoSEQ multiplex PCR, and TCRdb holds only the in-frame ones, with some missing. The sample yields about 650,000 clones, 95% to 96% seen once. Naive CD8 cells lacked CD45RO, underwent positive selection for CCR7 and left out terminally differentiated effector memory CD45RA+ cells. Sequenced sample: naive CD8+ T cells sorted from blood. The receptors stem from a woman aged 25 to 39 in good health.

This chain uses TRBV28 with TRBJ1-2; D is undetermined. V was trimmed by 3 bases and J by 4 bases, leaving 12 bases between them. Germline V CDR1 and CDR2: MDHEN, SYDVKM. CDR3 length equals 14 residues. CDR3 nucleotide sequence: TGTGCCAGCAGTTTGGACCTTTTTCCCTATGGCTACACCTTC. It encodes CASSLDLFPYGYTF.

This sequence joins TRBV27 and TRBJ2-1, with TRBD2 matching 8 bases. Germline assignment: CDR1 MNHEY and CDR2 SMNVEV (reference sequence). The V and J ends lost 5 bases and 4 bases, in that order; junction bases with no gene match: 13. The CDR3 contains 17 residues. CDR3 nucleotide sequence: TGTGCCAGCAGTCCCCCCCCGGGGCGGGAGGAATACAATGAGCAGTTCTTC. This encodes CASSPPPGREEYNEQFF.

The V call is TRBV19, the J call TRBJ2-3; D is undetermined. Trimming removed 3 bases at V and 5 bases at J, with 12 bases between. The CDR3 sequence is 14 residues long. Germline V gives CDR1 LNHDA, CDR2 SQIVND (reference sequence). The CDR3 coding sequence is TGTGCCAGTAGTATGCTGCAGAAAATAGATACGCAGTATTTT. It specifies CASSMLQKIDTQYF.

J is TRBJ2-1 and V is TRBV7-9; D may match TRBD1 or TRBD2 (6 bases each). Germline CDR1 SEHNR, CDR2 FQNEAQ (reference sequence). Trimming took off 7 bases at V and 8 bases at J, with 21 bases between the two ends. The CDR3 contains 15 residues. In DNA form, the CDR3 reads TGTGCCAGCACCCTGGGGGGCGGCGGAAGATATGAGCAGTTCTTC. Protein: CASTLGGGGRYEQFF.

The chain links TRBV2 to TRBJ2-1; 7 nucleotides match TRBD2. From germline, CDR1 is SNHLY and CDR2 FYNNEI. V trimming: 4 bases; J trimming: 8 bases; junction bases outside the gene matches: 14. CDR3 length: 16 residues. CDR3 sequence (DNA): TGTGCCAGCAGTGCCCAGCGGGATTTAAAGGTGGATGAGCAGTTCTTC. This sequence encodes CASSAQRDLKVDEQFF.

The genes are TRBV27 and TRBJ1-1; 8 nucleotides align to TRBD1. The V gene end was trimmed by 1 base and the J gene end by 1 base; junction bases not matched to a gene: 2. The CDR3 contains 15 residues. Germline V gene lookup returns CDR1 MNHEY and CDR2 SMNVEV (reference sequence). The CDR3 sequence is CASSLYQGANTEAFF. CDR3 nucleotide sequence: TGTGCCAGCAGTTTATACCAGGGGGCGAACACTGAAGCTTTCTTT.

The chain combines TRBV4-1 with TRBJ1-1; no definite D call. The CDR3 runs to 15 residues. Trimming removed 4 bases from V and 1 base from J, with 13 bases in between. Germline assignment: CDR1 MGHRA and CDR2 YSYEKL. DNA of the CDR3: TGCGCCAGCAGCCGCCGTCCAGACGGGAACACTGAAGCTTTCTTT. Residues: CASSRRPDGNTEAFF.

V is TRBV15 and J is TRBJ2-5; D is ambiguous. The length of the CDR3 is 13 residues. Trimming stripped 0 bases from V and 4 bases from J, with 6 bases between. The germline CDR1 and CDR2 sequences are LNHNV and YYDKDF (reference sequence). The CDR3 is CATSRDRRETQYF. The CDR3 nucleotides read TGTGCCACCAGCAGAGATCGGAGAGAGACCCAGTACTTC.

DNA of the CDR3: TGTGCCAGCAGCTCCGACCGATTGCTAGCCAAAAACATTCAGTACTTC. Its translation is CASSSDRLLAKNIQYF. The J gene is TRBJ2-4, the V gene TRBV28; D call uncertain. Deletions cut 6 bases from V and 0 bases from J, with 15 bases between. Germline V CDR1 and CDR2: MDHEN, SYDVKM. The CDR3 is 16 residues long.

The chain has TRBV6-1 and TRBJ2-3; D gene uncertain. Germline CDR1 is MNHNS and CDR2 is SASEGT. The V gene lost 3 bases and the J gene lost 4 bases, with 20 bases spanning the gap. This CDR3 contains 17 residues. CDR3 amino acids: CASSDKPGPEAADTQYF. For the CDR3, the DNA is TGTGCCAGCAGTGATAAACCCGGCCCTGAGGCCGCAGATACGCAGTATTTT.

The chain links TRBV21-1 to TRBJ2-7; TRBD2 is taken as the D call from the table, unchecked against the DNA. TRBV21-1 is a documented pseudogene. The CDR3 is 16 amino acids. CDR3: CASSDDCGLYSYEQYF. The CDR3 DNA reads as TGTGCCAGCAGCGACGACTGTGGCCTTTACTCCTACGAGCAGTACTTC.

Here the CDR3 DNA reads TGTGCCAGTCGCACCGGGACAGTAGGAGGAAAGGACTACACTGAAGCTTTCTTT. It codes for CASRTGTVGGKDYTEAFF. The chain links TRBV19 to TRBJ1-1; 7 bases map to TRBD1. Germline V gene data show CDR1 as LNHDA and CDR2 as SQIVND (reference sequence). V gave up 8 bases and J gave up 3 bases; unmatched junction bases: 21. The CDR3 is made up of 18 amino acids. Variable domain in full (rest from reference TRBV19 and TRBJ1-1): DGGITQSPKYLFRKEGQNVTLSCEQNLNHDAMYWYRQDPGQGLRLIYYSQIVNDFQKGDIAEGYSVSREKKESFPLTVTSAQKNPTAFYLCASRTGTVGGKDYTEAFFGQGTRLTVV.

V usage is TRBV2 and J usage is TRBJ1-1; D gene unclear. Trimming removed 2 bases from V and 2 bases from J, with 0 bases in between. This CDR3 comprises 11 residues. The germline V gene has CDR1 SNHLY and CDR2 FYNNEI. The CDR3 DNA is TGTGCCAGCAGTGAAAACACTGAAGCTTTCTTT. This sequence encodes CASSENTEAFF.

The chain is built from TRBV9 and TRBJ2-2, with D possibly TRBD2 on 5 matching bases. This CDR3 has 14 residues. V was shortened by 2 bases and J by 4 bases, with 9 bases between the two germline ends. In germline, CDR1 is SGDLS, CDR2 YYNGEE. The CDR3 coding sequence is TGTGCCAGCAGCGTCTTCGAGGGCACCGGGGAGCTGTTTTTT. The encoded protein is CASSVFEGTGELFF.

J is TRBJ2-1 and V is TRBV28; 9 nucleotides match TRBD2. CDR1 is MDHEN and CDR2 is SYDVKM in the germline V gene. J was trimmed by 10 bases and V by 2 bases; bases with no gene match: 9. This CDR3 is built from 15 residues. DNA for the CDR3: TGTGCCAGCAGTTTAGAACTAGCGGGTAGGGGGGAGCAGTTCTTC. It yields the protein CASSLELAGRGEQFF. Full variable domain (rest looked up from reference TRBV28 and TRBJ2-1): DVKVTQSSRYLVKRTGEKVFLECVQDMDHENMFWYRQDPGLGLRLIYFSYDVKMKEKGDIPEGYSVSREKKERFSLILESASTNQTSMYLCASSLELAGRGEQFFGPGTRLTVL.

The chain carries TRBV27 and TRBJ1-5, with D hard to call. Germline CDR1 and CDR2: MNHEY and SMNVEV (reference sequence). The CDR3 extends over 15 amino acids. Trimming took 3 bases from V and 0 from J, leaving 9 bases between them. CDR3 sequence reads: CASSLYSSSNQPQHF. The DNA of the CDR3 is TGTGCCAGCAGTTTGTACAGTTCTAGCAATCAGCCCCAGCATTTT.

The CDR3 reads CASSQGTGINEKLFF. The CDR3, as DNA: TGTGCCAGCAGCCAAGGGACGGGGATTAATGAAAAACTGTTTTTT. The chain recombines TRBV4-2 with TRBJ1-4, with unresolved D. The germline gives CDR1 LGHNA, CDR2 YNFKEQ. There are 15 residues in the CDR3. V was clipped by 1 base and J by 4 bases, with 10 bases between them.

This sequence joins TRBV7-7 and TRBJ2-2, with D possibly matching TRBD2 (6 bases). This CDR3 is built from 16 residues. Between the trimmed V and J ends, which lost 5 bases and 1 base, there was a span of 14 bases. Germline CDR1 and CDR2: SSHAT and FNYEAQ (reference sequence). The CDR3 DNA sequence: TGTGCCAGCAGCCCTGGCGGGAAACTGAACACCGGGGAGCTGTTTTTT. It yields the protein CASSPGGKLNTGELFF.

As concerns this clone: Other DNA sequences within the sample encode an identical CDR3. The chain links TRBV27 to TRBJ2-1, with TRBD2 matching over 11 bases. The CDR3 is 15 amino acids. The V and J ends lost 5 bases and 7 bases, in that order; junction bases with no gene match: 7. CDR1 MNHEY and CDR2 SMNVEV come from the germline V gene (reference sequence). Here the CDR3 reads CASSPGTSGNNEQFF. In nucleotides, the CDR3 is TGTGCCAGCAGTCCAGGGACTAGCGGAAATAATGAGCAGTTCTTC.

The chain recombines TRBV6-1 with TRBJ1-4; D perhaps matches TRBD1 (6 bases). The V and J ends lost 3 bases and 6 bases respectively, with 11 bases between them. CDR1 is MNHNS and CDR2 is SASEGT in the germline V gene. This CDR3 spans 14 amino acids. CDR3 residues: CASSERTGYEKLFF. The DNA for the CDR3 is TGTGCCAGCAGTGAGCGAACAGGGTATGAAAAACTGTTTTTT.

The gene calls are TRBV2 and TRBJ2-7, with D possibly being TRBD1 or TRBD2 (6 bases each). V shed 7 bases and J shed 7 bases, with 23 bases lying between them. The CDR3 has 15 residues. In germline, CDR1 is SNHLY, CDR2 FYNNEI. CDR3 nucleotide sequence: TGTGCCAGCATTCTGAAAAGGGGGGTTGGGCGAGAGCAGTACTTC. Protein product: CASILKRGVGREQYF.

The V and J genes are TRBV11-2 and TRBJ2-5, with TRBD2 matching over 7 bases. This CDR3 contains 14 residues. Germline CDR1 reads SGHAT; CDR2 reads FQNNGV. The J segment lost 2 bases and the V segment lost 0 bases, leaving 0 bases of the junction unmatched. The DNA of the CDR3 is TGTGCCAGCAGCTTAGAACTAGCGCAAGAGACCCAGTACTTC. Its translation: CASSLELAQETQYF.